This is a list of T cell receptor beta chains from one sample in a study of blood T cell repertoires in COVID-19. Produced via immunoSEQ multiplex PCR; TCRdb's table is partial and in-frame only. The sample holds under 35,000 clones, 80% to 90% seen once. Input material: peripheral blood. The receptors here all came from a man aged 60 to 69 with active COVID-19. Both conserved end residues are part of each CDR3. D genes are given only for firm matches. Where a row states a size, it is once, few, many or the class of an expanded clone; other rows omit it.

J: TRBJ1-6
V: TRBV3-1/TRBV3-2
D: TRBD1
size: NA
DNA: TGTGCCAGCAGCCAATCCAGGGGGTCGAATTCACCCCTCCACTTT
CDR3: CASSQSRGSNSPLHF

J: TRBJ1-1
V: TRBV5-1
D: TRBD1
size: NA
DNA: TGCGCCAGCAGCACCATCAGGGGGACTGAAGCTTTCTTT
CDR3: CASSTIRGTEAFF

J: TRBJ1-1
V: TRBV7-9
D: NA
size: NA
DNA: TGTGCCAGCAGCCCCCACAGAGAATCGAACACTGAAGCTTTCTTT
CDR3: CASSPHRESNTEAFF

J: TRBJ2-1
V: TRBV5-1
D: TRBD2
size: NA
DNA: TGCGCCAGCAGCCTGGGGACTAGCGGGAGCGGTGAGCAGTTCTTC
CDR3: CASSLGTSGSGEQFF

J: TRBJ2-4
V: TRBV7-3
D: TRBD1
size: NA
DNA: TGTGCCAGCAGCTTAGGAGGGACAGGGGGAAACATTCAGTACTTC
CDR3: CASSLGGTGGNIQYF

J: TRBJ2-7
V: TRBV3-1/TRBV3-2
D: NA
size: NA
DNA: TGTGCCAGCAGCCAAGTGTTTCGCGGCTACGAGCAGTACTTC
CDR3: CASSQVFRGYEQYF

J: TRBJ2-4
V: TRBV23-1
D: NA
size: NA
DNA: TGCGCCAGCAGTCACCCCGGTACGCAGAGGAACATTCAGTACTTC
CDR3: CASSHPGTQRNIQYF

J: TRBJ1-2
V: TRBV5-1
D: NA
size: NA
DNA: TGCGCCAGCAGCTTGCTAAATCCGAACTATGGCTACACCTTC
CDR3: CASSLLNPNYGYTF

J: TRBJ2-7
V: TRBV4-1
D: TRBD2
size: NA
DNA: TGCGCCAGCAGCCGACAGGGAGCGGGAGGGAACTACGAGCAGTACTTC
CDR3: CASSRQGAGGNYEQYF

J: TRBJ2-4
V: TRBV3-1/TRBV3-2
D: TRBD2
size: NA
DNA: TGTGCCAGCAGCCAAGACGCCGGGACTAGCAGAACTGGAGTAGCCAAAAACATTCAGTACTTC
CDR3: CASSQDAGTSRTGVAKNIQYF

J: TRBJ2-7
V: TRBV5-1
D: NA
size: once
DNA: TGCGCCAGCAGCAGTGCCGGTACTAGAAGTTTGGGGGAGCAGTACTTC
CDR3: CASSSAGTRSLGEQYF

J: TRBJ2-7
V: TRBV18
D: TRBD2
size: NA
DNA: TGTGCCAGCTCACCACCGGGACTAGCGGTCTACGAGCAGTACTTC
CDR3: CASSPPGLAVYEQYF

J: TRBJ2-2
V: TRBV5-1
D: TRBD1
size: NA
DNA: TGCGCCAGCAGCACCCGGACAGGGGCCACGAACACCGGGGAGCTGTTTTTT
CDR3: CASSTRTGATNTGELFF

J: TRBJ2-5
V: TRBV18
D: TRBD2
size: NA
DNA: TGTGCCAGCTCACCACGCGTCCTAGCGGGCCACCAAGAGACCCAGTACTTC
CDR3: CASSPRVLAGHQETQYF

J: TRBJ2-2
V: TRBV27
D: TRBD2
size: NA
DNA: TGTGCCAGCAGTCCAACACTAGCGGGGAGTGCCGGGGAGCTGTTTTTT
CDR3: CASSPTLAGSAGELFF

J: TRBJ2-3
V: TRBV29-1
D: TRBD2
size: once
DNA: TGCAGCGGGGACGGGGGACTAGCGGGAGCAACAGATACGCAGTATTTT
CDR3: CSGDGGLAGATDTQYF